This TCR beta chain was identified in a study of cytomegalovirus exposure and HLA in healthy donors. This CDR3 is built from 17 residues. V gave up 7 bases and J gave up 8 bases, with 29 bases separating them. CDR1 is SGHTA, CDR2 FQGNSA, per germline. Study conclusions and caveats: Accounts indicate the classifier identified cytomegalovirus status with strong specificity and sensitivity. A later analysis linked a missense DCLRE1C variant to TCR beta V- and J-gene trimming. Analysis performed later found roughly 17,000 TCR beta sequences associated with HLA alleles at 0.05 false discovery rate.

The study ran its PCR with 60 Vbeta and 13 Jbeta primers. Profiled with immunoSEQ multiplex PCR; TCRdb holds only in-frame clones, not every one. Here the sample spans more than 120,000 clones, about four fifths being singletons. Concerning this clone itself: The target antigen is unknown.

The sequenced sample consisted of PBMCs. V is TRBV7-2 and J is TRBJ1-2, with D possibly TRBD1 on 6 matching bases. The source is a male donor in good health and CMV-seronegative. CDR3 sequence: CASKPSVFGAGGEGYTF. CDR3 bases: TGTGCCAGCAAGCCTTCCGTATTTGGTGCGGGGGGCGAAGGCTACACCTTC.